The rows below give T cell receptor beta chains drawn from one sample of a study of identical twins. TCRdb passed the 5' RACE reads through MiXCR, listing each CDR3 protein once. The table lists about 700,000 distinct CDR3 sequences, roughly 6% of them singletons. What was sequenced was naive T cells sorted from blood. Receptor source: a man aged 18 to 35 in good health. Each CDR3 is given with its conserved first and last residue. The D gene is left open where the match is weak. Part of the rows lack a size; the others show once, few, many or a class for expanded clones.

V: TRBV27; D: TRBD1; size: many; J: TRBJ1-1; DNA: TGTGCCAGCAGATGGACAGGGGGAAACACTGAAGCTTTCTTT; CDR3: CASRWTGGNTEAFF
V: TRBV28; D: NA; size: many; J: TRBJ2-7; DNA: TGTGCCAGCAGTTTTTCATTACGCGGGGCCAGATTAAAGCCCTACGAGCAGTACTTC; CDR3: CASSFSLRGARLKPYEQYF
V: TRBV7-9; D: TRBD1; size: NA; J: TRBJ1-5; DNA: TGTGCCAGCAGCTTAGCGTCAGGGGGCGGAAATCAGCCCCAGCATTTT; CDR3: CASSLASGGGNQPQHF
V: TRBV20-1; D: NA; size: NA; J: TRBJ1-1; DNA: TGCAGCCCGGGACACCTGAACACTGAAGCTTTCTTT; CDR3: CSPGHLNTEAFF
V: TRBV20-1; D: TRBD2; size: few; J: TRBJ2-5; DNA: TGCAGTGCTACCGGGACTAGCGGGACCCAAGAGACCCAGTACTTC; CDR3: CSATGTSGTQETQYF
V: TRBV29-1; D: TRBD2; size: many; J: TRBJ2-1; DNA: TGCAGCGTTGAAGGCGGGACTAGCTCCTACAATGAGCAGTTCTTC; CDR3: CSVEGGTSSYNEQFF
V: TRBV12-3/TRBV12-4; D: NA; size: few; J: TRBJ1-1; DNA: TGTGCCAGCAGTTTAGTTGTGCTGAACACTGAAGCTTTCTTT; CDR3: CASSLVVLNTEAFF
V: TRBV10-3; D: NA; size: many; J: TRBJ1-5; DNA: TGTGCCATCAGTGGTACAGGAATTCAGCCCCAGCATTTT; CDR3: CAISGTGIQPQHF
V: TRBV11-2; D: TRBD2; size: NA; J: TRBJ2-3; DNA: TGTGCCAGCAGCTTACTGCGGCGGGGTACGGGAGGGCCCACAGATACGCAGTATTTT; CDR3: CASSLLRRGTGGPTDTQYF
V: TRBV5-1; D: NA; size: NA; J: TRBJ1-2; DNA: TGCGCCAGCAGCTTATCACAGCCCTCGGGGGGCTACACCTTC; CDR3: CASSLSQPSGGYTF
V: TRBV3-1; D: NA; size: NA; J: TRBJ2-2; DNA: TGTGCCAGCAAGTGGGCGGCAACGAACACCGGGGAGCTGTTTTTT; CDR3: CASKWAATNTGELFF
V: TRBV6-5; D: NA; size: many; J: TRBJ2-5; DNA: TGTGCCAGCAGTTACGAGGGGGGAGAGACCCAGTACTTC; CDR3: CASSYEGGETQYF
V: TRBV5-4; D: NA; size: many; J: TRBJ2-3; DNA: TGTGCCAGCAGCACCGGAGGGGTTGGACCCACAGATACGCAGTATTTT; CDR3: CASSTGGVGPTDTQYF
V: TRBV20-1; D: TRBD1; size: NA; J: TRBJ1-2; DNA: TGCAGTGCTAGAGATCCTTCGACAGGGTTAGGCTATGGCTACCCCTTC; CDR3: CSARDPSTGLGYGYPF
V: TRBV20-1; D: NA; size: NA; J: TRBJ2-1; DNA: TGCAGTGCTAGATCCTGGCGAAGCCCCTACAATGAGCAGTTCTTC; CDR3: CSARSWRSPYNEQFF
V: TRBV7-9; D: TRBD2; size: NA; J: TRBJ2-3; DNA: TGTGCCAGCGCGAGGGAGGGGCGCACAGATACGCAGTATTTT; CDR3: CASAREGRTDTQYF
V: TRBV5-1; D: TRBD1; size: few; J: TRBJ1-1; DNA: TGCGCCAGCAGCTTGGTTGGGACAGCCGGCATGAACACTGAAGCTTTCTTT; CDR3: CASSLVGTAGMNTEAFF
V: TRBV12-3/TRBV12-4; D: NA; size: NA; J: TRBJ2-7; DNA: TGTGCCAGCAGTTTAGGTCTAGAGGGAGCTCACGAGCAGTACTTC; CDR3: CASSLGLEGAHEQYF
V: TRBV4-1; D: TRBD2; size: few; J: TRBJ2-5; DNA: TGCGCCAGCAGCCAAGAATCTTTGGGTAGCGGGAGGGGGGAGACCCAGTACTTC; CDR3: CASSQESLGSGRGETQYF
V: TRBV2; D: NA; size: many; J: TRBJ1-2; DNA: TGTGCCAGCAGTCAAGTGTCCCGACAGGATGGCTACACCTTC; CDR3: CASSQVSRQDGYTF
V: TRBV10-3; D: NA; size: many; J: TRBJ2-5; DNA: TGTGCCATCAGTGACAGAAATCATCAAGAGACCCAGTACTTC; CDR3: CAISDRNHQETQYF
V: TRBV11-3; D: NA; size: NA; J: TRBJ2-5; DNA: TGTGCCAGCAGCAGAAGGGGGTTTTGGGAGACCCAGTACTTC; CDR3: CASSRRGFWETQYF
V: TRBV28; D: NA; size: many; J: TRBJ2-5; DNA: TGTGCCAGCAGTTTCCGAGGGATTGGGGAAGAGACCCAGTACTTC; CDR3: CASSFRGIGEETQYF
V: TRBV15; D: TRBD1; size: many; J: TRBJ1-4; DNA: TGTGCCACCAGCAGAGAAGTTTCGCGACAGGGGGAAAAACTGTTTTTT; CDR3: CATSREVSRQGEKLFF
V: TRBV14; D: NA; size: NA; J: TRBJ2-2; DNA: TGTGCCAGCAGCCACGATCGGCCCACCCAGGAGCTGTTTTTT; CDR3: CASSHDRPTQELFF
V: TRBV15; D: TRBD1; size: many; J: TRBJ1-1; DNA: TGTGCCACCCGAGACAGGGACAACACTGAAGCTTTCTTT; CDR3: CATRDRDNTEAFF
V: TRBV12-3/TRBV12-4; D: TRBD1; size: many; J: TRBJ1-5; DNA: TGTGCCAGCAGTCATATAACAGGGGCTCTTCAGCCCCAGCATTTT; CDR3: CASSHITGALQPQHF
V: TRBV24-1; D: TRBD1; size: NA; J: TRBJ1-2; DNA: TGTGCCACCAGGAAGGGACAGGGATCTGGCTACACCTTC; CDR3: CATRKGQGSGYTF
V: TRBV5-1; D: TRBD1; size: many; J: TRBJ2-1; DNA: TGCGCCAGCGGCGGGGGGACAGGGGGAAACAATGAGCAGTTCTTC; CDR3: CASGGGTGGNNEQFF
V: TRBV7-9; D: NA; size: NA; J: TRBJ2-6; DNA: TGTGCCATCCCGGTGGGCTCTGGGGCCAACGTCCTGACTTTC; CDR3: CAIPVGSGANVLTF
V: TRBV11-2; D: TRBD1; size: NA; J: TRBJ2-4; DNA: TGTGCCAGCAGCCTCGACAGGGGTCACATTCAGTACTTC; CDR3: CASSLDRGHIQYF
V: TRBV9; D: NA; size: once; J: TRBJ2-1; DNA: TGTGCCAGCAGCCCCAACGGACAGCTCGGGGAGTTCTTC; CDR3: CASSPNGQLGEFF
V: TRBV4-2; D: NA; size: many; J: TRBJ1-5; DNA: TGTGCCAGCAGCGGGGTTAAACAGGGTAGGAGCAATCAGCCCCAGCATTTT; CDR3: CASSGVKQGRSNQPQHF
V: TRBV21-1; D: NA; size: many; J: TRBJ2-1; DNA: TGTGCCAGCAGCTCCTATCCCGGGACAAACTACAATGAGCAGTTCTTC; CDR3: CASSSYPGTNYNEQFF
V: TRBV27; D: NA; size: many; J: TRBJ1-2; DNA: TGTGCCAGCAGTTTATTTGGTAATGGCTACACCTTC; CDR3: CASSLFGNGYTF
V: TRBV20-1; D: TRBD2; size: many; J: TRBJ2-1; DNA: TGCAGTGCTAGACGGGAGGACTACAATGAGCAGTTCTTC; CDR3: CSARREDYNEQFF
V: TRBV5-1; D: TRBD1; size: many; J: TRBJ2-3; DNA: TGCGCCAGCAGCGTTGGGACAGGGGGCACAGATACGCAGTATTTT; CDR3: CASSVGTGGTDTQYF
V: TRBV28; D: TRBD2; size: many; J: TRBJ2-7; DNA: TGTGCCAGCAGGGAGCGGGAGTCCGTCCACGAGCAGTACTTC; CDR3: CASRERESVHEQYF
V: TRBV5-1; D: NA; size: NA; J: TRBJ2-1; DNA: TGCGCCAGCAGCTTGGCTCGTGACGGCTGGGGAAGCAATGAGCAGTTCTTC; CDR3: CASSLARDGWGSNEQFF
V: TRBV3-1; D: NA; size: many; J: TRBJ2-3; DNA: TGTGCCAGCAGCCAAGTTTCCACAGATACGCAGTATTTT; CDR3: CASSQVSTDTQYF
V: TRBV20-1; D: TRBD1; size: many; J: TRBJ1-3; DNA: TGCAGTGCCGCCTTCGACAGGGCGGACACCATATATTTT; CDR3: CSAAFDRADTIYF